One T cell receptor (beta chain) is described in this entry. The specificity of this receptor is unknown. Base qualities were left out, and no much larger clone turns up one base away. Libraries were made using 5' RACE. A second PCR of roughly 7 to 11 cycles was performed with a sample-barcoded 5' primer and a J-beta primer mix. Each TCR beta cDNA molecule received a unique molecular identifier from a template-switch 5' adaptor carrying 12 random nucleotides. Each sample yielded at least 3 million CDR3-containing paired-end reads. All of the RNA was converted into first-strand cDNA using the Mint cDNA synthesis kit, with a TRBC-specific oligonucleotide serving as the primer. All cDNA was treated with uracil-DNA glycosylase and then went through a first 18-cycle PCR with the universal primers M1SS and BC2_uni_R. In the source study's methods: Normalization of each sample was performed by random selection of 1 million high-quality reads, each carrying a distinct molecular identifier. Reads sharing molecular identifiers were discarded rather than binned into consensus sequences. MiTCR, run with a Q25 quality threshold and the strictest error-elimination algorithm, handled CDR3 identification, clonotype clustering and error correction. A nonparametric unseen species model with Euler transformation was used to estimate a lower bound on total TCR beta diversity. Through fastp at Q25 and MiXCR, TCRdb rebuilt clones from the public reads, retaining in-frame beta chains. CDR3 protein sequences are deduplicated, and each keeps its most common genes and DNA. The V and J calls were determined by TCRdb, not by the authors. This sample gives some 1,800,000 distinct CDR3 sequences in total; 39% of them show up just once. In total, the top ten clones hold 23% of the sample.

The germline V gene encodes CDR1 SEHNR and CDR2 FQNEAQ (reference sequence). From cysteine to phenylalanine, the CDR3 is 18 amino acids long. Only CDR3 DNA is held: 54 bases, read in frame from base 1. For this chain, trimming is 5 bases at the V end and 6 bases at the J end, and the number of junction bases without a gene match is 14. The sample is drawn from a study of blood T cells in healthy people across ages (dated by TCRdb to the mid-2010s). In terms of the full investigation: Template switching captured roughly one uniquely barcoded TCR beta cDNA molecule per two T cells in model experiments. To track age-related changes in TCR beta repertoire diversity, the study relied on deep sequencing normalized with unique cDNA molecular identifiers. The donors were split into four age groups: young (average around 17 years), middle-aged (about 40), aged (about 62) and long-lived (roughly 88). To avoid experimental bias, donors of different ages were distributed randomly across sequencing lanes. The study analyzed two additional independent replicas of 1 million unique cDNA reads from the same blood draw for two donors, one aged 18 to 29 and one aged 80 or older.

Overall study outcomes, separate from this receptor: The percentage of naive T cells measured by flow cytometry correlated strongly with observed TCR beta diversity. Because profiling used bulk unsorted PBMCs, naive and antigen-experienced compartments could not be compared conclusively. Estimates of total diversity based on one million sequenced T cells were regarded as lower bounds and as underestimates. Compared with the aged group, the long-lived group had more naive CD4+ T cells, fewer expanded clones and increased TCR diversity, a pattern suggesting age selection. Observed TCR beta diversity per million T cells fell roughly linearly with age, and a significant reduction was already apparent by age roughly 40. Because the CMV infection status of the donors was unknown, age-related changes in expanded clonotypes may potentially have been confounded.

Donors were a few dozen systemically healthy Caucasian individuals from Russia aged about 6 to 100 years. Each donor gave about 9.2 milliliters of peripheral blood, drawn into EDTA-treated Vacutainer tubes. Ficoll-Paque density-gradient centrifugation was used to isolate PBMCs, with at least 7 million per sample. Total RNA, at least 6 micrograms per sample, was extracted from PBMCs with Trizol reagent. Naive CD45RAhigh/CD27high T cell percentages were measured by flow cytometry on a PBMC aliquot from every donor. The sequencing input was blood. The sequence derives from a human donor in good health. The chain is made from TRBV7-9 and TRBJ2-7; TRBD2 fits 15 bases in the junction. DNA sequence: TGTGCCAGCAGCCCGGGACTAGCGGGGGGTACTCCGTCGGGCGAGCAGTACTTC. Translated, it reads CASSPGLAGGTPSGEQYF.